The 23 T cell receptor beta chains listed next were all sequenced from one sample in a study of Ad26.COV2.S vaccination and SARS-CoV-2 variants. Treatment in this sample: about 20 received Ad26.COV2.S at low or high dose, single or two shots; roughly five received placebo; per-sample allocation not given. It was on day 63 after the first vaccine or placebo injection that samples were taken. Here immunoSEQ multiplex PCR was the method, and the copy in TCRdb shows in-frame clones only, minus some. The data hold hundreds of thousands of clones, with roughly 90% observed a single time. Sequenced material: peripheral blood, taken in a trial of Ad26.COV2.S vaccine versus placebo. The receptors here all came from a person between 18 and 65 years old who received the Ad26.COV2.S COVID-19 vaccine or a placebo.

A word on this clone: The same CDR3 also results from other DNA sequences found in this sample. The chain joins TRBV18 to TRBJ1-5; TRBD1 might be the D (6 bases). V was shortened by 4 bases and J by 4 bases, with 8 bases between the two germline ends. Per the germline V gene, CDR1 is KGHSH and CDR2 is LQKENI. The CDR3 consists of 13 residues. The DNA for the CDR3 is TGTGCCAGCTCACTGGACAGAAATCAGCCCCAGCATTTT. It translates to CASSLDRNQPQHF.

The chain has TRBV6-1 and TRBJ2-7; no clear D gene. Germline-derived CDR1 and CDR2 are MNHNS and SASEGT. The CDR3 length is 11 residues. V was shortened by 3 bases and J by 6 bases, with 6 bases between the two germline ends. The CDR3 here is CASSDPPEQYF. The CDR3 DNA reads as TGTGCCAGCAGTGACCCGCCCGAGCAGTACTTC.

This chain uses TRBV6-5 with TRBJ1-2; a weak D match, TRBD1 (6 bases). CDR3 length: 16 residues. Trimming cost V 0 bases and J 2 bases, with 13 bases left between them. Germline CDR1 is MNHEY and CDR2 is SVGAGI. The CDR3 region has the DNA TGTGCCAGCAGTTACTCCACAGGGAAGCTGAACTATGGCTACACCTTC. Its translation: CASSYSTGKLNYGYTF.

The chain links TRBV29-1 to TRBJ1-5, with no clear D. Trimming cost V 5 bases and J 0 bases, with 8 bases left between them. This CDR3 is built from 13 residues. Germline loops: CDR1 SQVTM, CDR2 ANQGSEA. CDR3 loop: CSVLVDSNQPQHF. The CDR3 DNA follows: TGCAGCGTTCTCGTGGATAGCAATCAGCCCCAGCATTTT.

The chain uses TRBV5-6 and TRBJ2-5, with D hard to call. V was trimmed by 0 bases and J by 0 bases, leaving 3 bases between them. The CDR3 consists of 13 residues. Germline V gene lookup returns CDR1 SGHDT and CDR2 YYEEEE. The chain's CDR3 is CASSLGNQETQYF. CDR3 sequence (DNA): TGTGCCAGCAGCTTGGGGAACCAAGAGACCCAGTACTTC.

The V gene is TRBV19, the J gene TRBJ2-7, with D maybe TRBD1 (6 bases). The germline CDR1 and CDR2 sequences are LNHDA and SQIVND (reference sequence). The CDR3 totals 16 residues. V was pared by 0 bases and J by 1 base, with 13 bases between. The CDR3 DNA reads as TGTGCCAGTAGTATAGATCCCAGGGGCACATCCTACGAGCAGTACTTC. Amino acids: CASSIDPRGTSYEQYF.

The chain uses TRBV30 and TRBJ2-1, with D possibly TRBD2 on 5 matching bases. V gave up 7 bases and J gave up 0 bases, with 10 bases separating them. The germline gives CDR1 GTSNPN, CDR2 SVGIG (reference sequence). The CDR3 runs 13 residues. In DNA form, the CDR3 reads TGTGCCTCTCTTCGGGGCTCCTACAATGAGCAGTTCTTC. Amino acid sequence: CASLRGSYNEQFF.

This CDR3 reads CASRVRTAQETQYF. In DNA, the CDR3 is TGTGCCAGCAGAGTCCGGACAGCCCAAGAGACCCAGTACTTC. V is TRBV2 and J is TRBJ2-5, with D maybe TRBD1 (6 bases). The ends were cut back, 6 bases at V and 1 base at J, with 12 bases in the middle. Germline V gene sequence: CDR1 SNHLY, CDR2 FYNNEI. The CDR3 spans 14 residues. Full variable domain (missing parts from reference TRBV2 and TRBJ2-5): EPEVTQTPSHQVTQMGQEVILRCVPISNHLYFYWYRQILGQKVEFLVSFYNNEISEKSEIFDDQFSVERPDGSNFTLKIRSTKLEDSAMYFCASRVRTAQETQYFGPGTRLLVL.

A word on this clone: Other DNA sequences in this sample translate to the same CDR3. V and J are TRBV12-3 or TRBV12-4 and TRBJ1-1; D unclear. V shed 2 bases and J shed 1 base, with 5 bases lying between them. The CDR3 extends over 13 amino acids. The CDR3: CASSLYRNTEAFF. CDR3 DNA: TGTGCCAGCAGTTTATACAGGAACACTGAAGCTTTCTTT.

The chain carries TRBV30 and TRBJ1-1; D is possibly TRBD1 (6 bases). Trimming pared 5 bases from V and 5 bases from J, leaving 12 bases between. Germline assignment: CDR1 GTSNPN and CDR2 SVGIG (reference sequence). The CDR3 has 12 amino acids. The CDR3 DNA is TGTGCCTGGGCGCCAGGGGAGACTGAAGCTTTCTTT. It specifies CAWAPGETEAFF.

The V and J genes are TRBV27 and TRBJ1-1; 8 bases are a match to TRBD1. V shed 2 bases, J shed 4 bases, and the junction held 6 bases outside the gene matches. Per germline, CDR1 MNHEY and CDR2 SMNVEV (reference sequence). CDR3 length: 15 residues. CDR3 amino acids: CASSLATGVSTEAFF. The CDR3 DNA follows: TGTGCCAGCAGTTTAGCGACAGGGGTAAGCACTGAAGCTTTCTTT.

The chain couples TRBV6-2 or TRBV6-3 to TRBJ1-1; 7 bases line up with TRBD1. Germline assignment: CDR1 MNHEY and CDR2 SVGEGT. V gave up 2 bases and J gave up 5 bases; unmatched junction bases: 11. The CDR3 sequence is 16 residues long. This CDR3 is CASSYRGRGLSTEAFF. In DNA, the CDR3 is TGTGCCAGCAGTTACAGGGGGAGGGGGCTGTCGACTGAAGCTTTCTTT.

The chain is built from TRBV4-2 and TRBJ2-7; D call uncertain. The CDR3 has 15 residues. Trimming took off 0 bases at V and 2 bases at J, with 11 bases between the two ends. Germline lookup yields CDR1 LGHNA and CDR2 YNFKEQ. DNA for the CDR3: TGTGCCAGCAGCCAAGAGGTGCTAGGAGCCTACGAGCAGTACTTC. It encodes CASSQEVLGAYEQYF.

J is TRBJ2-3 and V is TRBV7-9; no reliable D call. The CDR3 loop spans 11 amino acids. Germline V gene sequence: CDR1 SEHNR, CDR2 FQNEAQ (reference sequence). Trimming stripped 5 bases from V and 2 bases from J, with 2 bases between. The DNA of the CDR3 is TGTGCCAGCAGCGACACAGATACGCAGTATTTT. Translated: CASSDTDTQYF.

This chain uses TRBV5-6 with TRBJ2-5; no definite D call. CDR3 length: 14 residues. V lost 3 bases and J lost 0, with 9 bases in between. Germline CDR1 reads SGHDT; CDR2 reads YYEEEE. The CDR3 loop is CASSYPEYQETQYF. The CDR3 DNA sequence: TGTGCCAGCAGCTACCCCGAGTACCAAGAGACCCAGTACTTC.

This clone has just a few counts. CDR3 protein: CASSLGGGRQPQHF. CDR3 nucleotide sequence: TGTGCCAGCAGCTTAGGTGGGGGCAGACAGCCCCAGCATTTT. The rearrangement links TRBV7-9 to TRBJ1-5, with D maybe TRBD1 (6 bases). CDR1 SEHNR and CDR2 FQNEAQ come from the germline V gene (reference sequence). V was shortened by 1 base and J by 7 bases, with 11 bases between the two germline ends. The CDR3 sequence is 14 residues long.

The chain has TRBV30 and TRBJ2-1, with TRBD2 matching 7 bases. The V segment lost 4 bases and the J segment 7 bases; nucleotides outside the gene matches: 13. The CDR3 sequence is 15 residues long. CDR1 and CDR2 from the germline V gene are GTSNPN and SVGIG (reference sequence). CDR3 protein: CAWTLIGGRGNEQFF. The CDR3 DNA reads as TGTGCCTGGACCCTGATTGGCGGGAGAGGTAATGAGCAGTTCTTC. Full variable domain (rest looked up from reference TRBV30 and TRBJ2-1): SQTIHQWPATLVQPVGSPLSLECTVEGTSNPNLYWYRQAAGRGLQLLFYSVGIGQISSEVPQNLSASRPQDRQFILSSKKLLLSDSGFYLCAWTLIGGRGNEQFFGPGTRLTVL.

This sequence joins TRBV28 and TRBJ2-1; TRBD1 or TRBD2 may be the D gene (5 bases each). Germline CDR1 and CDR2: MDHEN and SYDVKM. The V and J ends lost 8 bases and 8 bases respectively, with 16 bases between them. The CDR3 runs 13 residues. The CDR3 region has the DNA TGTGCCAGCGGAGGTAGCCCCAGGGATGAGCAGTTCTTC. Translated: CASGGSPRDEQFF. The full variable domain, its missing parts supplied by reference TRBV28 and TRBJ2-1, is DVKVTQSSRYLVKRTGEKVFLECVQDMDHENMFWYRQDPGLGLRLIYFSYDVKMKEKGDIPEGYSVSREKKERFSLILESASTNQTSMYLCASGGSPRDEQFFGPGTRLTVL.

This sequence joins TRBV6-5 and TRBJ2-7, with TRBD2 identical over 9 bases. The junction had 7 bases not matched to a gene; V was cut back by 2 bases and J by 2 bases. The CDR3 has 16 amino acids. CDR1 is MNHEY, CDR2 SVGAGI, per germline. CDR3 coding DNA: TGTGCCAGCAGTTACCTGGGACTAGCCCCCACCTACGAGCAGTACTTC. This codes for CASSYLGLAPTYEQYF.

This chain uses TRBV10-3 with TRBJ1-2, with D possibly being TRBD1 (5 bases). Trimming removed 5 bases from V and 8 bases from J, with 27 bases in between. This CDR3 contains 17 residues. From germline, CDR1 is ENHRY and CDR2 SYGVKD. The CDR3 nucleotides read TGTGCCATCAGTACGGGGGGGAGGGACCCCCCTGATTTCGGCTACACCTTC. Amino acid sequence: CAISTGGRDPPDFGYTF.

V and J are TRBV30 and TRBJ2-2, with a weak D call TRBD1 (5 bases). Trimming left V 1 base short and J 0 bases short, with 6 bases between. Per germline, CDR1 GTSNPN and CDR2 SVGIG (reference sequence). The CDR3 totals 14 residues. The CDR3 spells CAWSADTNTGELFF. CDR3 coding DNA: TGTGCCTGGAGTGCGGACACGAACACCGGGGAGCTGTTTTTT.

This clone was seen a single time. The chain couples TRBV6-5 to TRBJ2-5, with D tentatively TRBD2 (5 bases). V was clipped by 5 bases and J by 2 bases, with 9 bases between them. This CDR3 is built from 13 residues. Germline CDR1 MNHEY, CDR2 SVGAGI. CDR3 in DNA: TGTGCCAGCAGTACCGGGGTTCAAGAGACCCAGTACTTC. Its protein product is CASSTGVQETQYF.

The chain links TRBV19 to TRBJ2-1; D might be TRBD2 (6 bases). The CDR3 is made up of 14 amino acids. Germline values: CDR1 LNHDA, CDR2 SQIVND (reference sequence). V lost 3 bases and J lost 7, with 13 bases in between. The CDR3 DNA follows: TGTGCCAGTAGTATCGAGGGACTCAATAATGAGCAGTTCTTC. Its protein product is CASSIEGLNNEQFF.